Each of the 3 T cell receptor beta chains below was sequenced from the same sample in a study of T cell changes during pregnancy in multiple sclerosis. Here immunoSEQ multiplex PCR was the method, and the copy in TCRdb shows in-frame clones only, minus some. The table shows 30,000 to 40,000 clones, with approximately 94% occurring only once. The source was CD4+ T cells from peripheral blood mononuclear cells, collected in the second trimester of pregnancy. Receptors were obtained from a female donor with multiple sclerosis, enrolled in a pregnancy study.

CDR3 DNA: TGTGCCATCAGTGATCAACAGGGATCGTCGCGTGACAATCAGCCCCAGCATTTT. Protein sequence: CAISDQQGSSRDNQPQHF. This chain uses TRBV10-3 with TRBJ1-5, with D tentatively TRBD1 (6 bases). This CDR3 is built from 18 residues. Germline CDR1 and CDR2: ENHRY and SYGVKD. With 3 bases removed from V and 3 bases from J, the gap between germline ends came to 21 bases.

The chain links TRBV6-5 to TRBJ1-1, with D perhaps TRBD1 (5 bases). Germline lookup yields CDR1 MNHEY and CDR2 SVGAGI. The CDR3 is 14 amino acids. V was shortened by 7 bases and J by 3 bases, with 15 bases between the two germline ends. CDR3 coding DNA: TGTGCCAGCACCCCAGGGTTACGAGACACTGAAGCTTTCTTT. The encoded protein is CASTPGLRDTEAFF.

The chain carries TRBV28 and TRBJ2-7; tentatively, D is TRBD1 (6 bases). Germline V CDR1 and CDR2: MDHEN, SYDVKM. The CDR3 is 15 residues long. V was trimmed by 4 bases and J by 0 bases, leaving 13 bases between them. Here the CDR3 reads CASSWQVDSSYEQYF. The CDR3 nucleotides are TGTGCCAGCAGTTGGCAGGTGGACAGCTCCTACGAGCAGTACTTC. The whole variable domain, remainder taken from reference TRBV28 and TRBJ2-7, is DVKVTQSSRYLVKRTGEKVFLECVQDMDHENMFWYRQDPGLGLRLIYFSYDVKMKEKGDIPEGYSVSREKKERFSLILESASTNQTSMYLCASSWQVDSSYEQYFGPGTRLTVT.